This T cell receptor (beta chain) emerged from a study of human T cells and chemical hapten exposure. About the research overall: Recorded diagnoses among the mostly female patients were alopecia areata, totalis or universalis. Notes on the study in general: Healthy people's immune response may differ from that of the donors, who had alopecia.

What the library attached to individual cDNA molecules were unique molecular identifiers. TCRdb reanalysed the RACE reads using MiXCR and keeps one entry per CDR3 protein. The table includes 300,000 to 450,000 distinct CDR3 sequences, approximately 5.1% detected once. This clonotype showed up many times. What it binds is unknown. The time point is: pre-sensitization, week 0. Specified treatment: therapeutic diphenylcyclopropenone sensitization with weekly scalp DPC. V was shortened by 3 bases and J by 6 bases, with 10 bases between the two germline ends. Germline lookup yields CDR1 SGHTA and CDR2 FQGNSA. The CDR3 spans 13 residues.

The V gene is TRBV7-2, the J gene TRBJ2-3; D unclear. The clonotype was recovered from a woman aged 50 to 60 with alopecia areata. Some clones in this sample may be carry-over from other donors' samples. Sequencing used whole blood, obtained in connection with sensitization to the hapten diphenylcyclopropenone (DPC). The CDR3 bases are TGTGCCAGCAGCTTGATACTGTTGGATACGCAGTATTTT. Translating it yields CASSLILLDTQYF. The full variable domain, completed using reference TRBV7-2 and TRBJ2-3, is GAGVSQSPSNKVTEKGKDVELRCDPISGHTALYWYRQSLGQGLEFLIYFQGNSAPDKSGLPSDRFSAERTGGSVSTLTIQRTQQEDSAVYLCASSLILLDTQYFGPGTRLTVL.